This entry lists 5 T cell receptor beta chains sequenced from one sample in a study of OX40 agonist ivuxolimab in advanced cancers. Library preparation was by the immunoSEQ multiplex PCR assay. TCRdb holds this immuneACCESS table with in-frame rearrangements only. Some clones are missing; in checked studies, unresolved V genes explain under half, and the rest has no known cause. The sample includes tens of thousands of clones, with 90% to 95% observed a single time. The ten most abundant clones make up approximately 2.5% of the sample. The sequencing used CD4+ or CD8+ T cells sorted from blood, collected in a trial of the OX40 agonist ivuxolimab. The receptors stem from an adult with an advanced solid tumor such as melanoma, head and neck, liver or kidney cancer.

V and J are TRBV18 and TRBJ1-2; a weak D match, TRBD1 (5 bases). This CDR3 has 16 amino acids. Germline CDR1 reads KGHSH; CDR2 reads LQKENI. V was clipped by 4 bases and J by 5 bases, with 20 bases between them. This chain's CDR3 is CASSQGSVAGGYGYTF. For the CDR3, the DNA is TGTGCCAGCTCACAGGGGTCTGTCGCAGGAGGGTATGGCTACACCTTC.

The chain is built from TRBV9 and TRBJ2-1, with D possibly matching TRBD2 (5 bases). The V gene lost 0 bases and the J gene lost 0 bases, with 10 bases spanning the gap. CDR1 is SGDLS and CDR2 is YYNGEE in the germline V gene. This CDR3 has 16 amino acids. This CDR3 is CASSVGSGSSYNEQFF. For the CDR3, the DNA is TGTGCCAGCAGCGTAGGGTCGGGGAGCTCCTACAATGAGCAGTTCTTC. Full variable domain (remainder filled in from reference TRBV9 and TRBJ2-1): DSGVTQTPKHLITATGQRVTLRCSPRSGDLSVYWYQQSLDQGLQFLIQYYNGEERAKGNILERFSAQQFPDLHSELNLSSLELGDSALYFCASSVGSGSSYNEQFFGPGTRLTVL.

The V gene is TRBV6-5, the J gene TRBJ1-1; no clear D gene. The germline gives CDR1 MNHEY, CDR2 SVGAGI. The CDR3 contains 13 residues. V dropped 6 bases and J dropped 7 bases, with 15 bases sitting between them. CDR3 DNA sequence: TGTGCCAGCAGCAACCCGGGCAGCCTTGAAGCTTTCTTT. It is translated as CASSNPGSLEAFF.

The chain combines TRBV11-2 with TRBJ2-5; the D is unclear. Germline V gene data show CDR1 as SGHAT and CDR2 as FQNNGV. CDR3 size: 12 residues. V shed 5 bases and J shed 5 bases, with 9 bases lying between them. DNA of the CDR3: TGTGCCAGCAGCCATTACGGGGAGACCCAGTACTTC. This translates into CASSHYGETQYF.

This sequence joins TRBV5-6 and TRBJ2-4; D gene ambiguous. Trimming shortened V by 3 bases and J by 3 bases, and 13 bases separated the two germline ends. CDR3 size: 15 residues. Germline CDR1 is SGHDT and CDR2 is YYEEEE. The CDR3 DNA reads TGTGCCAGCAGCTCCCCGAATTGGGGCAAAAACATTCAGTACTTC. Translating it yields CASSSPNWGKNIQYF.